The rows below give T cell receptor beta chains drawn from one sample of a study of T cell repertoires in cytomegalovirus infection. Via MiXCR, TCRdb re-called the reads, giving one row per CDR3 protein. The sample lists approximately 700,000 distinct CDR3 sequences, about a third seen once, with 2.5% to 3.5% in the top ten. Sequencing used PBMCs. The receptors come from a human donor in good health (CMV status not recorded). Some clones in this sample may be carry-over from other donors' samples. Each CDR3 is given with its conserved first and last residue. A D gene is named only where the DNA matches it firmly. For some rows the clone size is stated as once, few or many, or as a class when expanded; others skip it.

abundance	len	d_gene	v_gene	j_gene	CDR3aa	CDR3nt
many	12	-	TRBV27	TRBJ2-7	CASSLGAGEQYF	TGTGCCAGCAGTTTAGGAGCAGGCGAGCAGTACTTC
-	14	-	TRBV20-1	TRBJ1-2	CSAREMVANYGYTF	TGCAGTGCTAGAGAAATGGTAGCTAACTATGGCTACACCTTC
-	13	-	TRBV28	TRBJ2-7	CASSLTQVFEQYF	TGTGCCAGCAGTTTAACGCAGGTCTTTGAGCAGTACTTC
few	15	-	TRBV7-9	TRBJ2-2	CASSPGTEETGELFF	TGTGCCAGCAGCCCCGGGACCGAGGAGACCGGGGAGCTGTTTTTT
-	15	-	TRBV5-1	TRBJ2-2	CASSYTGSNTGELFF	TGCGCCAGCAGCTATACAGGGTCGAACACCGGGGAGCTGTTTTTT
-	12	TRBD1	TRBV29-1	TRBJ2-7	CSGGQGVYEQYF	TGCAGCGGTGGACAGGGGGTCTACGAGCAGTACTTC
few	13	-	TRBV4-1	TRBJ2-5	CASSQDPQETQYF	TGCGCCAGCAGCCAAGATCCCCAAGAGACCCAGTACTTC
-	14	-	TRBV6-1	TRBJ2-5	CASSGRRYQETQYF	TGTGCCAGCAGTGGAAGGAGGTACCAAGAGACCCAGTACTTC
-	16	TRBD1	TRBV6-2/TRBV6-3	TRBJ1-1	CASSYPATGRETEAFF	TGTGCCAGCAGTTACCCGGCGACAGGGAGGGAGACTGAAGCTTTCTTT
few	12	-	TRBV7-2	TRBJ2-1	CASSFYKNEQFF	TGTGCCAGCAGCTTTTACAAGAATGAGCAGTTCTTC
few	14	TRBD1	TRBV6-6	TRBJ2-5	CASNTRDRGETQYF	TGTGCCAGCAACACCCGGGACAGGGGAGAGACCCAGTACTTC
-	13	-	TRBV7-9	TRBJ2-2	CASSVRFTGELFF	TGTGCCAGCAGTGTACGCTTCACCGGGGAGCTGTTTTTT
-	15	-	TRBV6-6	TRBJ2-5	CASSYGLGWRETQYF	TGTGCCAGCAGTTACGGGCTGGGGTGGAGAGAGACCCAGTACTTC
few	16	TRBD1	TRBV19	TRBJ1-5	CASSPLGQGDNQPQHF	TGTGCCAGTAGTCCCCTGGGACAGGGGGACAATCAGCCCCAGCATTTT
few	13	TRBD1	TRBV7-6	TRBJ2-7	CASSLGQDYEQYF	TGTGCCAGCAGCCTGGGACAGGATTACGAGCAGTACTTC
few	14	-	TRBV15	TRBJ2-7	CATSGRGSSYEQYF	TGTGCCACCAGCGGTAGAGGTAGCTCCTACGAGCAGTACTTC
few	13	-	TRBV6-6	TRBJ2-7	CASSYKGQYEQYF	TGTGCCAGCAGTTATAAGGGACAATACGAGCAGTACTTC
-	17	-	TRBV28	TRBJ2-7	CASSLRLGLEFSYEQYF	TGTGCCAGCAGTTTACGCCTCGGACTCGAATTTTCCTACGAGCAGTACTTC
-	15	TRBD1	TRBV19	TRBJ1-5	CASTPDRASNQPQHF	TGTGCCAGTACCCCGGACAGGGCTAGCAATCAGCCCCAGCATTTT
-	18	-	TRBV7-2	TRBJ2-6	CASSLDGGGSSGANVLTF	TGTGCCAGCAGCTTAGACGGCGGGGGCAGCTCTGGGGCCAACGTCCTGACTTTC
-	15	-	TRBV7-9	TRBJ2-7	CASSLRAEIGYEQYF	TGTGCCAGCAGCTTAAGGGCCGAAATTGGGTACGAGCAGTACTTC
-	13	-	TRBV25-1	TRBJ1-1	CASSEVTGNEAFF	TGTGCCAGCAGTGAGGTCACGGGGAACGAAGCTTTCTTT
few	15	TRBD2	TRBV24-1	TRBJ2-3	CATSAAGRPTDTQYF	TGTGCCACCAGTGCAGCGGGGAGACCCACAGATACGCAGTATTTT
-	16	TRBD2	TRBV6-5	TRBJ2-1	CASSSRAGDSYNEQFF	TGTGCCAGCAGTTCGAGGGCGGGGGACTCCTACAATGAGCAGTTCTTC
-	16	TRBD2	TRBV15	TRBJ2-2	CATSRDASGGPGELFF	TGTGCCACCAGCAGAGATGCTAGCGGGGGACCCGGGGAGCTGTTTTTT
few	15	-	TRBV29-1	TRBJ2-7	CSVVGTAGFPYEQYF	TGCAGCGTCGTGGGGACAGCGGGATTCCCCTACGAGCAGTACTTC
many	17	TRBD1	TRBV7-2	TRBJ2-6	CASSLGTGPSGANVLTF	TGTGCCAGCAGCCTGGGGACAGGGCCCTCTGGGGCCAACGTCCTGACTTTC
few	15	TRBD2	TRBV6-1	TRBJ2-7	CASSSPAGGTYEQYF	TGTGCCAGCAGTTCCCCAGCGGGAGGAACCTACGAGCAGTACTTC
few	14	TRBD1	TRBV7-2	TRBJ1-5	CVSSLVTGNQPQHF	TGTGTCAGCAGCTTAGTGACAGGGAATCAGCCCCAGCATTTT
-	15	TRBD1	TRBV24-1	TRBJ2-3	CATSETGGGTDTQYF	TGTGCCACCAGTGAAACAGGGGGCGGGACAGATACGCAGTATTTT
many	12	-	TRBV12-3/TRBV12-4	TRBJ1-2	CASSLGSYGYTF	TGTGCCAGCAGCTTAGGCAGCTATGGCTACACCTTC
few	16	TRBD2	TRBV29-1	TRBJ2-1	CSALGTSGGVGVAQFF	TGCAGCGCCCTTGGGACTAGCGGGGGGGTTGGGGTTGCGCAGTTCTTC
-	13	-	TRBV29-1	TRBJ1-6	CSVETDPTSPLHF	TGCAGCGTTGAGACGGACCCTACTTCACCCCTCCACTTT
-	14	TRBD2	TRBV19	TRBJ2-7	CASSRAGVYHEQYF	TGTGCCAGTAGTAGGGCGGGGGTCTACCACGAGCAGTACTTC
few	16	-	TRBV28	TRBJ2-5	CASSSLRSPSRETQYF	TGTGCCAGCAGTTCACTCCGGTCCCCTAGTAGGGAGACCCAGTACTTC
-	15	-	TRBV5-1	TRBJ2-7	CASSLREGSSYEQYF	TGCGCCAGCAGCCTCCGTGAGGGGTCATCCTACGAGCAGTACTTC
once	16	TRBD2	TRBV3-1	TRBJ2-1	CASSQDGGGALDEQFF	TGTGCCAGCAGCCAAGATGGCGGGGGGGCGTTAGATGAGCAGTTCTTC
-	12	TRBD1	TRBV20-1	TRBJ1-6	CSAIKGGSPLHF	TGCAGTGCTATCAAAGGGGGCTCACCCCTCCACTTT
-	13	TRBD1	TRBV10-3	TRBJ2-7	CAILGQDSYEQYF	TGTGCCATCTTGGGACAGGATTCCTACGAGCAGTACTTC
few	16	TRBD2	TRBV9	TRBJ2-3	CASSRSGTSGTDTQYF	TGTGCCAGCAGCCGATCCGGGACTAGCGGTACAGATACGCAGTATTTT
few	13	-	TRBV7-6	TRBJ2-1	CASSPRADTEQFF	TGTGCCAGCAGCCCCCGTGCCGACACTGAGCAGTTCTTC
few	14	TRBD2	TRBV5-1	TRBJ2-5	CASSVGGAQETQYF	TGCGCCAGCAGCGTCGGGGGGGCCCAAGAGACCCAGTACTTC
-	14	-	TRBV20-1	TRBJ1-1	CSARDGRRITEAFF	TGCAGTGCTAGAGATGGAAGACGGATCACTGAAGCTTTCTTT
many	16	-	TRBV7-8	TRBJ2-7	CASSLAKRGASYEQYF	TGTGCCAGCAGCTTAGCGAAGAGGGGCGCCTCCTACGAGCAGTACTTC
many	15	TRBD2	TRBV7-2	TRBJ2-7	CASSVTSGGSYEQYF	TGTGCCAGCAGCGTAACTAGCGGGGGCTCCTACGAGCAGTACTTC
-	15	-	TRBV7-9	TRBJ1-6	CASSSLPTYNSPLHF	TGTGCCAGCAGCTCTCTCCCCACCTATAATTCACCCCTCCACTTT
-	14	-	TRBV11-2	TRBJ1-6	CASSKTEFNSPLHF	TGTGCCAGCAGCAAGACAGAATTTAATTCACCCCTCCACTTT
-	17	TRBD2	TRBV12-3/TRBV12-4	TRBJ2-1	CASSLVRASGAYNEQFF	TGTGCCAGCAGTTTAGTGCGAGCTAGCGGGGCTTACAATGAGCAGTTCTTC
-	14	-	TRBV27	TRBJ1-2	CASSSGGGVSGYTF	TGTGCCAGCAGTTCGGGGGGAGGGGTGTCAGGCTACACCTTC
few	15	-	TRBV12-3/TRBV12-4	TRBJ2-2	CATNRQGFNTGELFF	TGTGCCACCAATCGGCAGGGGTTTAACACCGGGGAGCTGTTTTTT
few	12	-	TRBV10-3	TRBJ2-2	CAISENTGELFF	TGTGCCATCAGTGAGAACACCGGGGAGCTGTTTTTT
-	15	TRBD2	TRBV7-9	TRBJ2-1	CASSSLAGVPHEQFF	TGTGCCAGCAGCTCTCTAGCGGGAGTACCCCATGAGCAGTTCTTC
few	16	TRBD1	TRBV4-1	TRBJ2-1	CASSQEGTAIYNEQFF	TGCGCCAGCAGCCAAGAGGGGACAGCGATTTACAATGAGCAGTTCTTC
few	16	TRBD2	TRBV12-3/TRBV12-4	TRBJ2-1	CASSGLLAGMANEQFF	TGTGCCAGCAGTGGGCTTCTAGCGGGAATGGCCAATGAGCAGTTCTTC